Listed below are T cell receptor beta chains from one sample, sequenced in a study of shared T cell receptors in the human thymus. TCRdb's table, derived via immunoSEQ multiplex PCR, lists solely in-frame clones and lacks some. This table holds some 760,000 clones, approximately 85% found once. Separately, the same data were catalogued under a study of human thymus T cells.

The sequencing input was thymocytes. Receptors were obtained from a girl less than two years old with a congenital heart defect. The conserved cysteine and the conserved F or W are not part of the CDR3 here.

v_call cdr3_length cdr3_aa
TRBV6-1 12 ASSGTELNQPQH
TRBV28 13 ASSPATGLSYEQY
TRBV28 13 ASSPRRGDTDTQY
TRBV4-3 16 ASSQEHRETGTGNEQF
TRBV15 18 ATSREGPPGTALAKNIQY
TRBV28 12 ASSIPYTKNIQY
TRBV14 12 ASSHWGLHTEAF
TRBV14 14 ASSLYGTGPAGELF
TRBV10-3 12 AISESGVPGELF
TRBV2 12 ASSYRGCEKTQY
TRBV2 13 ASTRQGQAKNIQY
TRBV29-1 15 SVEGGQHFRGDTEAF
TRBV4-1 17 ASSPSKSVFGTRPYEQY
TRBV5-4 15 ASSNRLDRSSNTEAF
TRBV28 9 ASSFGEEQY
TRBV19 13 ASSITGTGSGGYT
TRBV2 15 ASSEVSGHRDNQPQH
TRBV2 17 ASSEGKEDEAGEFSTLH
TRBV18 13 ASSPGTGVNQPQH
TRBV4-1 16 ASSQDDGSEGNQETQY
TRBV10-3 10 AISLTVNEQF
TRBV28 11 ATRITGTGLPY
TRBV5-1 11 ASSFGEENTIY
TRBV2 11 ASSQASTDTQY
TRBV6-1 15 ASSERIFYRGNYGYT
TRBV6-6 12 ASSYRDMGYGYT
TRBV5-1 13 ASSFGGAVAGELF
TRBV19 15 ASTSEIRESNTGELF
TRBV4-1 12 ASSQDRGNEKLF
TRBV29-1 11 SGILAGNSEQY
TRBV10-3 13 AISLSGGDTDTQY
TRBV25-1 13 ASSEGTGVNTEAF
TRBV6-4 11 ASSDSRNSPLH
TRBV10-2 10 ASSSRGTEAF
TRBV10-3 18 AISDNSRAPRTGPPYGYT
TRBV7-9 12 ASSLQGAQETQY
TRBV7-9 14 ASSHTRDSSGNTIY
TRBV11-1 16 ASSLGRGPHPSTDTQY
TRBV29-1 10 SVRRATDTQY
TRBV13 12 ASEGAGQDGTQY
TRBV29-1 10 SVARVDTEAF
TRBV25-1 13 ASSESRDRGETQY
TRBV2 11 ASRSGQDYEQY
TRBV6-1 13 ASSAVDRGNTEAF
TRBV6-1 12 ASSEARQPYEQY
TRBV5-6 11 ASSFRPAYEQY
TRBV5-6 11 ASSLYRGYGYT
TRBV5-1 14 ASSGQLKRRTGELF
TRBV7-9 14 ASSFRGEFNTDTQY
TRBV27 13 ASSLLATAPNEQF
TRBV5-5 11 ASKSGTNYGYT